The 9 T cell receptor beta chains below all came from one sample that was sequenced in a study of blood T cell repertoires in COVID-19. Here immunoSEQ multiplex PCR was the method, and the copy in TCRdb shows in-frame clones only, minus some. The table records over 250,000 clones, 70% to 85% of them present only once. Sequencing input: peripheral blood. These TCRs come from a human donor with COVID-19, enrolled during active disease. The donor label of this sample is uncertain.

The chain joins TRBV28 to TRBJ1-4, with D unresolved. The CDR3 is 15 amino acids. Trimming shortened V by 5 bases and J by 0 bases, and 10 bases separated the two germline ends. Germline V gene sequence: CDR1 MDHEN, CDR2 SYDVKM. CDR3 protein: CASSENRATNEKLFF. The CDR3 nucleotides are TGTGCCAGCAGTGAAAACAGAGCAACTAATGAAAAACTGTTTTTT.

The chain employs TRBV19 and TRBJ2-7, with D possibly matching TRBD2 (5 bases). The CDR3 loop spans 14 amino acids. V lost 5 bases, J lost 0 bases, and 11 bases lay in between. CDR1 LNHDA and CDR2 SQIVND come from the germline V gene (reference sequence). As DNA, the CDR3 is TGTGCCAGTAGTTACAAAGGGAGCTCCTACGAGCAGTACTTC. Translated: CASSYKGSSYEQYF.

The CDR3 sequence: CATSDWAGTSQLNEQFF. CDR3 DNA: TGTGCCACCAGTGATTGGGCCGGGACTAGCCAACTCAATGAGCAGTTCTTC. The chain has TRBV24-1 and TRBJ2-1; TRBD2 agrees at 9 bases. Germline V gives CDR1 KGHDR, CDR2 SFDVKD. V shed 2 bases and J 6 bases; nucleotides not matched to a gene: 10. This CDR3 contains 17 residues.

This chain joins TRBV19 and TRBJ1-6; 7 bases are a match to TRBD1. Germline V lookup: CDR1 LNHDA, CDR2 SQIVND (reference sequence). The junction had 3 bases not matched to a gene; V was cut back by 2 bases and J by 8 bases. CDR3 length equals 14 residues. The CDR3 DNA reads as TGTGCCAGTAGTATAAGGGGGCCCGATTCACCCCTCCACTTT. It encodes CASSIRGPDSPLHF.

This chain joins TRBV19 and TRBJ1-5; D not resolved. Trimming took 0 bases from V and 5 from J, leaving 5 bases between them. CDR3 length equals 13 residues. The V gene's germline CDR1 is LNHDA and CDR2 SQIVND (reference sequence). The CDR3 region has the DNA TGTGCCAGTAGTATAGACAGGTATCAGCCCCAGCATTTT. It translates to CASSIDRYQPQHF.

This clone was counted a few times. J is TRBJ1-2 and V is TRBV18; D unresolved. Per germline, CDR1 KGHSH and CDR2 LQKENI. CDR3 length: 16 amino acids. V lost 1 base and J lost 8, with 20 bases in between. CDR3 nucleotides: TGTGCCAGCTCACCACAGGGAGGCCGCCGCCCCGAAGGCTACACCTTC. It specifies CASSPQGGRRPEGYTF.

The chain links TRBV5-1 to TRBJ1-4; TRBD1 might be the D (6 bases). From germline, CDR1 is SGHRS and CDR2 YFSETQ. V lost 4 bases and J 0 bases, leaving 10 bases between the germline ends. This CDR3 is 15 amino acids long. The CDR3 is CASSPDRPTNEKLFF. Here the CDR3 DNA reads TGCGCCAGCAGCCCGGACAGACCAACTAATGAAAAACTGTTTTTT.

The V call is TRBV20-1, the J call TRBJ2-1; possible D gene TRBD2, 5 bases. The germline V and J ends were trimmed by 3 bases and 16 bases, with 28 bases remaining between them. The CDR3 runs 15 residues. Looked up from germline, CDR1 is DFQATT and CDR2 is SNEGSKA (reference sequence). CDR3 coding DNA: TGCAGTGCTAGTGGGTCGGGAACTTCCACCCTCCCTCCCTTCTTC. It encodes CSASGSGTSTLPPFF.

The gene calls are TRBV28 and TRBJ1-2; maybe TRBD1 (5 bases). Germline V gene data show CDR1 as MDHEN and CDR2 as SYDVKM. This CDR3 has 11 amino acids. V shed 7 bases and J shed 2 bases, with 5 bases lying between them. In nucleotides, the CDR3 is TGTGCCAGCACAGGGAACTATGGCTACACCTTC. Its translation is CASTGNYGYTF.